Following are 17 T cell receptor beta chains from one sample sequenced in a study of CD8 T cells in Susac syndrome. The RNA, 0.5 to 1 ug, was put through reverse transcription using random hexamers. One entry per CDR3 protein results from TCRdb running MiXCR on the immunoSEQ multiplex PCR reads. The sample lists about 130,000 distinct CDR3 sequences, around 95% occurring once. The sample taken for sequencing was CD8+ T cells from PBMCs. The receptors were sampled from a human donor with Susac syndrome.

The chain couples TRBV2 to TRBJ2-6; D is ambiguous. V was cut by 0 bases and J by 3 bases, with 3 bases left in between. Germline CDR1 and CDR2: SNHLY and FYNNEI. The length of the CDR3 is 14 residues. Here the CDR3 reads CASSEAFGANVLTF. The DNA for the CDR3 is TGTGCCAGCAGTGAAGCCTTTGGGGCCAACGTCCTGACTTTC. The full variable domain, in which reference TRBV2 and TRBJ2-6 provide the parts outside the CDR3, is EPEVTQTPSHQVTQMGQEVILRCVPISNHLYFYWYRQILGQKVEFLVSFYNNEISEKSEIFDDQFSVERPDGSNFTLKIRSTKLEDSAMYFCASSEAFGANVLTFGAGSRLTVL.

The rearrangement joins TRBV7-2 to TRBJ2-1; TRBD2 aligns across 11 bases. The CDR3 sequence is 20 residues long. V shed 0 bases and J 1 base; nucleotides not matched to a gene: 11. Germline V gene lookup returns CDR1 SGHTA and CDR2 FQGNSA. CDR3 residues: CASSLAFSGRGEFSYNEQFF. CDR3 in DNA: TGTGCCAGCAGCTTAGCCTTTAGCGGGAGGGGAGAGTTTTCCTACAATGAGCAGTTCTTC.

The V and J genes are TRBV13 and TRBJ2-5; D may correspond to TRBD1 or TRBD2 (5 bases each). Germline-derived CDR1 and CDR2 are PRHDT and FYEKMQ (reference sequence). V lost 3 bases, J lost 6 bases, and 11 bases lay in between. The CDR3 has 13 residues. The CDR3 reads CASSLGRVKTQYF. DNA of the CDR3: TGTGCCAGCAGCTTGGGACGCGTCAAGACCCAGTACTTC.

The chain couples TRBV6-5 to TRBJ1-2; TRBD1 aligns across 7 bases. CDR1 and CDR2 (germline): MNHEY, SVGAGI. The V gene end was trimmed by 6 bases and the J gene end by 2 bases; junction bases not matched to a gene: 3. There are 13 residues in the CDR3. This chain's CDR3 is CASREDRNYGYTF. CDR3 DNA: TGTGCCAGCAGGGAGGACAGGAACTATGGCTACACCTTC.

The chain couples TRBV12-3 or TRBV12-4 to TRBJ2-1; the match to TRBD1 covers 7 bases. After removal of 6 bases from V and 4 bases from J, the junction contained 6 bases not matched to a gene. The CDR3 covers 14 residues. Written as DNA, the CDR3 is TGTGCCAGCAGCGGGACAGAGTTTTACAATGAGCAGTTCTTC. Its protein is CASSGTEFYNEQFF.

J is TRBJ2-3 and V is TRBV14; TRBD2 matches at 9 bases. The V segment lost 1 base and the J segment 3 bases; nucleotides outside the gene matches: 2. In germline, CDR1 is SGHDN, CDR2 FVKESK. This CDR3 spans 15 amino acids. In nucleotides, the CDR3 is TGTGCCAGCAGCCAAGTAGCGGGAGTGACAGATACGCAGTATTTT. Protein sequence: CASSQVAGVTDTQYF.

The chain employs TRBV14 and TRBJ1-2; D is ambiguous. V was shortened by 0 bases and J by 2 bases, with 4 bases between the two germline ends. The CDR3 loop spans 13 amino acids. Germline loops: CDR1 SGHDN, CDR2 FVKESK. This CDR3 is CASSQEFNYGYTF. CDR3 sequence (DNA): TGTGCCAGCAGCCAAGAGTTCAACTATGGCTACACCTTC.

This chain joins TRBV30 and TRBJ1-2; D is undetermined. V was pared by 0 bases and J by 4 bases, with 12 bases between. The V gene's germline CDR1 is GTSNPN and CDR2 SVGIG (reference sequence). This CDR3 spans 14 amino acids. CDR3 DNA: TGTGCCTGGAGTGTAGGCTGGGGAGTCTATGGCTACACCTTC. Amino acid sequence: CAWSVGWGVYGYTF.

The chain carries TRBV9 and TRBJ1-2; D possibly corresponds to TRBD1 (6 bases). Trimming removed 1 base at V and 4 bases at J, with 8 bases between. The CDR3 contains 13 residues. Germline-derived CDR1 and CDR2 are SGDLS and YYNGEE. The CDR3, as DNA: TGTGCCAGCAGCGTACGGGACACCTATGGCTACACCTTC. This translates into CASSVRDTYGYTF.

The chain joins TRBV3-1 to TRBJ2-1; the match to TRBD2 covers 7 bases. The germline gives CDR1 LGHDT, CDR2 YNNKEL (reference sequence). This CDR3 spans 16 amino acids. The J segment lost 1 base and the V segment lost 5 bases, leaving 8 bases of the junction unmatched. This CDR3 is CASSKIAGASYNEQFF. The DNA for the CDR3 is TGTGCCAGCAGCAAAATAGCGGGCGCATCCTACAATGAGCAGTTCTTC.

The gene calls are TRBV20-1 and TRBJ2-1, with D hard to call. Germline CDR1 is DFQATT and CDR2 is SNEGSKA (reference sequence). There are 17 residues in the CDR3. V lost 0 bases to trimming and J lost 5 bases, with 20 bases between them. In DNA form, the CDR3 reads TGCAGTGCTAGAGAACTCGAGCGCCCCTTTGCCCACAATGAGCAGTTCTTC. Amino acid sequence: CSARELERPFAHNEQFF.

The V gene is TRBV2, the J gene TRBJ2-7, with TRBD1 matching 7 bases. V shed 7 bases and J 6 bases; nucleotides not matched to a gene: 6. This CDR3 region has 12 residues. Germline V CDR1 and CDR2: SNHLY, FYNNEI. In DNA, the CDR3 is TGTGCCAGCATAGGGGGCGCGGGCGAGCAGTACTTC. This translates into CASIGGAGEQYF.

The chain uses TRBV5-1 and TRBJ2-7, with 12 bases that match TRBD2. Germline CDR1 SGHRS, CDR2 YFSETQ. The CDR3 has 15 amino acids. The trim removed 0 bases at V and 5 bases at J, leaving 3 bases unmatched. The CDR3 nucleotides are TGCGCCAGCAGCTTGGATCTAGCGGGAGGGGACGAGCAGTACTTC. Residues: CASSLDLAGGDEQYF.

The chain employs TRBV27 and TRBJ1-1, with D hard to call. The CDR3 extends over 13 amino acids. Germline lookup yields CDR1 MNHEY and CDR2 SMNVEV (reference sequence). Trimming took off 7 bases at V and 3 bases at J, with 12 bases between the two ends. The CDR3 loop is CASKVGADTEAFF. The CDR3 region has the DNA TGTGCCAGCAAGGTGGGAGCGGACACTGAAGCTTTCTTT.

This chain connects TRBV19 to TRBJ2-1; tentatively, D is TRBD2 (6 bases). Germline V gives CDR1 LNHDA, CDR2 SQIVND (reference sequence). V shed 6 bases and J shed 0 bases, with 12 bases lying between them. This CDR3 region has 15 residues. In nucleotides, the CDR3 is TGTGCCAGTAGGGTGGGGGGTGGCTCCTACAATGAGCAGTTCTTC. Translating it yields CASRVGGGSYNEQFF.

The chain recombines TRBV24-1 with TRBJ1-5; TRBD1 matches at 7 bases. V gave up 2 bases and J gave up 7 bases; unmatched junction bases: 4. Looked up from germline, CDR1 is KGHDR and CDR2 is SFDVKD. There are 14 residues in the CDR3. The CDR3 spells CATSDSQGGQPQHF. CDR3 DNA: TGTGCCACCAGTGATTCGCAGGGGGGCCAGCCCCAGCATTTT.

J is TRBJ2-5 and V is TRBV27; D perhaps matches TRBD1 (6 bases). The length of the CDR3 is 14 residues. V shed 3 bases and J shed 2 bases, with 10 bases lying between them. Germline CDR1 is MNHEY and CDR2 is SMNVEV (reference sequence). The CDR3 region is CASSLYRAQETQYF. CDR3 in DNA: TGTGCCAGCAGTTTGTACAGGGCGCAAGAGACCCAGTACTTC.